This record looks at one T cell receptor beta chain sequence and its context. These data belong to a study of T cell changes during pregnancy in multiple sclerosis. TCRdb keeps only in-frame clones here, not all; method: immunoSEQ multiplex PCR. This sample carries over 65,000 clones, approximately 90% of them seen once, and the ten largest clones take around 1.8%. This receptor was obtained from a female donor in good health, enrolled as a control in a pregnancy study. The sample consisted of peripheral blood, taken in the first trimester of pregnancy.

The CDR3 spells CASRSAAGSYNEQFF. The DNA of the CDR3 is TGCGCCAGCAGGTCGGCGGCAGGGTCCTACAATGAGCAGTTCTTC. V and J are TRBV5-1 and TRBJ2-1; a weak D match, TRBD1 (5 bases). This CDR3 is 15 amino acids long. Trimming pared 5 bases from V and 1 base from J, leaving 13 bases between. CDR1 is SGHRS and CDR2 is YFSETQ in the germline V gene. Using reference TRBV5-1 and TRBJ2-1 for the parts outside the CDR3, the full variable domain is KAGVTQTPRYLIKTRGQQVTLSCSPISGHRSVSWYQQTPGQGLQFLFEYFSETQRNKGNFPGRFSGRQFSNSRSEMNVSTLELGDSALYLCASRSAAGSYNEQFFGPGTRLTVL.